These 14 T cell receptor beta chains were sequenced from one sample in a study of cytomegalovirus exposure and HLA in healthy donors. It was with 60 Vbeta and 13 Jbeta primers that the PCR ran. The assay was immunoSEQ multiplex PCR, and TCRdb's table has in-frame clones only and misses some. The data contain 95,000 to 120,000 clones, roughly 70% of them singletons. Material for sequencing was PBMCs. These receptors were obtained from a man aged 18 to 35 in good health and CMV-seropositive.

This clone was recorded a few times. V usage is TRBV11-2 and J usage is TRBJ1-5, with 7 bases lining up with TRBD1. The V and J ends lost 0 bases and 5 bases, in that order; junction bases with no gene match: 1. The CDR3 is made up of 14 amino acids. Germline-derived CDR1 and CDR2 are SGHAT and FQNNGV. CDR3 in DNA: TGTGCCAGCAGCTTAGACAGGGGGGATCAGCCCCAGCATTTT. This translates into CASSLDRGDQPQHF.

This chain links TRBV28 with TRBJ1-4; a possible D gene is TRBD1 (5 bases). CDR3 length: 13 amino acids. V was trimmed by 6 bases and J by 4 bases, leaving 9 bases between them. The germline CDR1 and CDR2 sequences are MDHEN and SYDVKM. The CDR3 nucleotides are TGTGCCAGCAGCCCCGACAGTAATGAAAAACTGTTTTTT. This translates into CASSPDSNEKLFF.

This clone was found a few times. V gene TRBV6-1 combines with J gene TRBJ1-2, with 7 positions matching TRBD1. Germline CDR1 reads MNHNS; CDR2 reads SASEGT. The CDR3 spans 14 residues. The V segment lost 7 bases and the J segment 6 bases; nucleotides outside the gene matches: 11. CDR3 in amino acids: CASTRVIGGDGYTF. CDR3 nucleotides: TGTGCCAGCACCAGGGTCATAGGGGGCGATGGCTACACCTTC.

The gene calls are TRBV6-1 and TRBJ1-1; maybe TRBD1 (5 bases). V was cut by 5 bases and J by 1 base, with 14 bases left in between. The germline V gene has CDR1 MNHNS and CDR2 SASEGT. The CDR3 sequence is 15 residues long. The CDR3 reads CASSRDSRSNTEAFF. DNA for the CDR3: TGTGCCAGCAGTAGAGACAGCCGCTCGAACACTGAAGCTTTCTTT.

This clone was found a few times. V is TRBV29-1 and J is TRBJ1-2; D call uncertain. Between the trimmed V and J ends, which lost 0 bases and 4 bases, there was a span of 9 bases. The germline V gene encodes CDR1 SQVTM and CDR2 ANQGSEA. The CDR3 runs 13 residues. The chain's CDR3 is CSVEEDTIYGYTF. The CDR3 DNA sequence: TGCAGCGTTGAAGAAGACACCATCTATGGCTACACCTTC.

The rearrangement joins TRBV27 to TRBJ2-7; D perhaps matches TRBD1 (7 bases). V shed 5 bases and J shed 7 bases, with 21 bases lying between them. This CDR3 has 15 residues. Per germline, CDR1 MNHEY and CDR2 SMNVEV (reference sequence). The CDR3 region is CASSRRQGLGREQYF. The CDR3 DNA follows: TGTGCCAGCAGTCGCCGACAGGGCCTAGGGAGGGAGCAGTACTTC.

This rearrangement joins TRBV2 to TRBJ2-6, with TRBD1 matching 9 bases. The germline V gene has CDR1 SNHLY and CDR2 FYNNEI. The length of the CDR3 is 17 residues. J was trimmed by 0 bases and V by 8 bases; bases with no gene match: 8. The CDR3 region is CASGGTGPSSGANVLTF. The CDR3 DNA reads as TGTGCCAGCGGGGGGACAGGGCCGAGCTCTGGGGCCAACGTCCTGACTTTC.

The rearrangement joins TRBV6-5 to TRBJ1-2, with D perhaps matching TRBD1 (6 bases). Trimming took off 6 bases at V and 6 bases at J, with 20 bases between the two ends. The CDR3 has 15 residues. CDR1 MNHEY and CDR2 SVGAGI come from the germline V gene. The CDR3 DNA reads as TGTGCCAGCAGCCTACCAGGGGCGCCCAACCATGGCTACACCTTC. Amino acids: CASSLPGAPNHGYTF.

The chain carries TRBV6-1 and TRBJ2-3, with a weak D call TRBD2 (7 bases). V shed 6 bases and J shed 2 bases, with 15 bases lying between them. Germline V lookup: CDR1 MNHNS, CDR2 SASEGT. The CDR3 length is 15 residues. The CDR3 here is CASSLLRGPTDTQYF. The CDR3 DNA reads as TGTGCCAGCAGCCTGCTGCGGGGGCCCACAGATACGCAGTATTTT.

The chain links TRBV11-1 to TRBJ2-7, with 8 bases lining up with TRBD1. This CDR3 comprises 16 residues. V lost 5 bases to trimming and J lost 0 bases; unmatched junction nucleotides: 9. CDR1 is SGHAT, CDR2 FQDESV, per germline (reference sequence). DNA of the CDR3: TGTGCCAGCAGCAAGCGAACAGGGGGAAGCTCCTACGAGCAGTACTTC. Protein product: CASSKRTGGSSYEQYF.

The rearrangement uses TRBV27 and TRBJ2-7, with TRBD2 as a possible D gene (5 bases). V was trimmed by 2 bases and J by 0 bases, leaving 11 bases between them. The CDR3 is 15 residues long. Germline assignment: CDR1 MNHEY and CDR2 SMNVEV (reference sequence). The DNA of the CDR3 is TGTGCCAGCAGTTTAATGTTGGGGAGCTCCTACGAGCAGTACTTC. Translating it yields CASSLMLGSSYEQYF.

The table lists this clone with a few counts. V is TRBV27 and J is TRBJ1-5; the match to TRBD1 covers 10 bases. The germline V gene encodes CDR1 MNHEY and CDR2 SMNVEV (reference sequence). Losses at the gene ends were 3 bases for V and 7 bases for J; bases not matched to a gene: 3. CDR3 length: 14 residues. This CDR3 is CASSFGQGVQPQHF. The CDR3 DNA is TGTGCCAGCAGTTTCGGACAGGGGGTCCAGCCCCAGCATTTT.

The chain combines TRBV28 with TRBJ2-5; D gene uncertain. Trimming removed 3 bases from V and 5 bases from J, with 7 bases in between. The germline CDR1 and CDR2 sequences are MDHEN and SYDVKM. This CDR3 is built from 12 residues. CDR3 nucleotides: TGTGCCAGCAGTTTTGCCGGGGAGACCCAGTACTTC. It specifies CASSFAGETQYF.

The rearrangement links TRBV4-1 to TRBJ1-1, with TRBD1 matching 10 bases. V gave up 4 bases and J gave up 4 bases; unmatched junction bases: 6. The germline gives CDR1 MGHRA, CDR2 YSYEKL. The CDR3 extends over 15 amino acids. The CDR3 bases are TGCGCCAGCAGCCCACGGACAGGGGGAATCACTGAAGCTTTCTTT. Translation: CASSPRTGGITEAFF.